These 30 T cell receptor beta chains came from one sample sequenced in a study of response to subunit inactivated influenza vaccine. MiXCR was run by TCRdb on the RT-PCR reads, yielding one entry per CDR3 protein. This table has about 540,000 distinct CDR3 sequences, under 30% appearing once. This sample was shared with a second study, whose subject was T cells expressing NK-cell markers. That work adds: 5'RACE template switching built TCR beta cDNA with unique molecular identifiers.

The sample was CD4+ T cells sorted from PBMCs, taken less than 13 days after vaccination. These TCRs come from a man aged 45-60 years who received an inactivated influenza vaccine.

The chain carries TRBV6-1 and TRBJ2-6; TRBD1 matches at 7 bases. Germline V gives CDR1 MNHNS, CDR2 SASEGT. This CDR3 region has 18 residues. Trimming removed 6 bases from V and 0 bases from J; junction bases left unmatched: 11. CDR3 sequence reads: CASRDSTGAISGANVLTF. DNA of the CDR3: TGTGCCAGCAGGGATTCCACAGGGGCCATCTCTGGGGCCAACGTCCTGACTTTC.

The chain has TRBV12-3 or TRBV12-4 and TRBJ2-7, with unresolved D. This CDR3 comprises 16 residues. V was shortened by 3 bases and J by 1 base, with 16 bases between the two germline ends. CDR3 sequence (DNA): TGTGCCAGCAGTTTCGGTTCGGGCGCCCCTTCCTACGAGCAGTACTTC. Its translation is CASSFGSGAPSYEQYF.

Points on this clonotype: Germline is not matched at one junction end, which may reflect a read error. The chain has TRBV5-1 and TRBJ2-1, with D tentatively TRBD1 or TRBD2 (5 bases each). Looked up from germline, CDR1 is SGHRS and CDR2 is YFSETQ. The CDR3 totals 16 residues. This chain's CDR3 is CASSLARGPAGNEQFF. Here the CDR3 DNA reads TGCGCCAGCAGCTTGGCCCGGGGCCCCGCCGGCAATGAGCAGTTCTTT.

This clonotype came up a few times. This chain connects TRBV7-2 to TRBJ1-5, with 7 bases fitting TRBD1. The V segment lost 5 bases and the J segment 5 bases; nucleotides outside the gene matches: 6. From germline, CDR1 is SGHTA and CDR2 FQGNSA. This CDR3 has 14 residues. DNA of the CDR3: TGTGCCAGCAGCCCCGGGACAGCTTATCAGCCCCAGCATTTT. Protein: CASSPGTAYQPQHF.

The chain carries TRBV6-5 and TRBJ1-1; no definite D call. Between the trimmed V and J ends, which lost 0 bases and 0 bases, there was a span of 11 bases. This CDR3 is built from 16 residues. The germline V gene has CDR1 MNHEY and CDR2 SVGAGI. The CDR3 spells CASSYSNSLMNTEAFF. The CDR3 bases are TGTGCCAGCAGTTACTCGAACAGCCTAATGAACACTGAAGCTTTCTTT.

This clonotype occurred a few times. This chain links TRBV9 with TRBJ1-5; D may be TRBD1 (6 bases). There are 15 residues in the CDR3. Trimming stripped 0 bases from V and 8 bases from J, with 15 bases between. Germline V CDR1 and CDR2: SGDLS, YYNGEE. This CDR3 is CASSVGTAGEEPQHF. The CDR3, as DNA: TGTGCCAGCAGCGTAGGGACAGCCGGGGAGGAGCCCCAGCATTTT.

The genes are TRBV20-1 and TRBJ2-7; 7 bases agree with TRBD1. J gave up 3 bases and V 6 bases, and 8 bases lay outside the gene matches. Germline V gene data show CDR1 as DFQATT and CDR2 as SNEGSKA (reference sequence). This CDR3 comprises 13 residues. CDR3 region: CSARQGTGYEQYF. CDR3 nucleotides: TGCAGTGCCAGACAGGGAACCGGCTACGAGCAGTACTTC.

The chain recombines TRBV11-1 with TRBJ2-1; 7 positions agree with TRBD1. Germline CDR1 reads SGHAT; CDR2 reads FQDESV (reference sequence). Trimming cost V 5 bases and J 10 bases; bases outside gene matches: 11. The CDR3 has 14 residues. CDR3 sequence: CASSRRQGRSEQFF. CDR3 bases: TGTGCCAGCAGCCGGAGACAGGGTAGAAGCGAGCAGTTCTTC.

This clonotype has a handful of counts. The chain joins TRBV29-1 to TRBJ2-5, with 9 bases identical to TRBD2. CDR1 SQVTM and CDR2 ANQGSEA come from the germline V gene. With V trimmed by 5 bases and J by 5 bases, 3 bases remained unmatched. The CDR3 loop spans 12 amino acids. Here the CDR3 reads CSVLSGRETQYF. CDR3 bases: TGCAGCGTTCTGAGCGGGAGGGAGACCCAGTACTTC. Looking up the rest from reference TRBV29-1 and TRBJ2-5 gives the full variable domain: SAVISQKPSRDICQRGTSLTIQCQVDSQVTMMFWYRQQPGQSLTLIATANQGSEATYESGFVIDKFPISRPNLTFSTLTVSNMSPEDSSIYLCSVLSGRETQYFGPGTRLLVL.

In its sample, this clonotype was seen a few times. This chain connects TRBV4-1 to TRBJ2-2; 7 nucleotides align to TRBD2. Germline CDR1 is MGHRA and CDR2 is YSYEKL. The V gene end was trimmed by 0 bases and the J gene end by 7 bases; junction bases not matched to a gene: 11. The CDR3 is made up of 17 amino acids. The DNA of the CDR3 is TGCGCCAGCAGCCAAGAAGGTCTAGCGGCTATGGGCGGGGAGCTGTTTTTT. Translated, it gives CASSQEGLAAMGGELFF.

The sample holds a few counts of this clonotype. The chain combines TRBV25-1 with TRBJ1-2; 7 nucleotides match TRBD1. CDR1 MGHDK and CDR2 SYGVNS come from the germline V gene. Trimming took 1 base from V and 5 from J; bases not matched to a gene: 7. CDR3 size: 15 residues. The CDR3 is CASSESGTELYGYTF. The CDR3 DNA sequence: TGTGCCAGCAGTGAATCTGGGACAGAACTATATGGCTACACCTTC.

The table lists this clonotype with a count of one. V gene TRBV19 combines with J gene TRBJ2-7; 9 nucleotides line up with TRBD1. Trimming removed 4 bases from V and 3 bases from J; junction bases left unmatched: 4. The CDR3 sequence is 14 residues long. Per germline, CDR1 LNHDA and CDR2 SQIVND (reference sequence). The CDR3 loop is CASSTLDRGYEQYF. Here the CDR3 DNA reads TGTGCCAGTAGTACGCTGGACAGGGGCTACGAGCAGTACTTC.

This clonotype was counted between two and nine times. V and J are TRBV20-1 and TRBJ1-1, with D tentatively TRBD1 (5 bases). Germline CDR1 and CDR2: DFQATT and SNEGSKA (reference sequence). V was pared by 3 bases and J by 1 base, with 12 bases between. This CDR3 contains 14 residues. The DNA for the CDR3 is TGCAGTGCTAGTCTTTCAACAGGGAACACTGAAGCTTTCTTT. It encodes CSASLSTGNTEAFF.

The chain combines TRBV15 with TRBJ1-4; 7 bases fit TRBD1. In germline, CDR1 is LNHNV, CDR2 YYDKDF (reference sequence). With V trimmed by 5 bases and J by 0 bases, 9 bases remained unmatched. The CDR3 extends over 17 amino acids. This CDR3 is CATSGGQFTATNEKLFF. The CDR3 coding sequence is TGTGCCACCAGCGGGGGACAGTTTACAGCAACTAATGAAAAACTGTTTTTT. The full variable domain, its missing parts supplied by reference TRBV15 and TRBJ1-4, is DAMVIQNPRYQVTQFGKPVTLSCSQTLNHNVMYWYQQKSSQAPKLLFHYYDKDFNNEADTPDNFQSRRPNTSFCFLDIRSPGLGDTAMYLCATSGGQFTATNEKLFFGSGTQLSVL.

The chain is built from TRBV29-1 and TRBJ2-5, with 7 nucleotides matching TRBD2. Germline lookup yields CDR1 SQVTM and CDR2 ANQGSEA. The CDR3 covers 16 residues. J was trimmed by 5 bases and V by 0 bases; bases with no gene match: 12. CDR3: CSVEDGGVGISETQYF. CDR3 DNA: TGCAGCGTTGAAGATGGGGGGGTGGGAATTTCGGAGACCCAGTACTTC.

The rearrangement links TRBV2 to TRBJ2-1, with 7 bases fitting TRBD1. J lost 6 bases, V lost 5 bases, and 7 bases had no gene match. The length of the CDR3 is 14 residues. CDR1 SNHLY and CDR2 FYNNEI come from the germline V gene. CDR3 in DNA: TGTGCCAGCAGTCCCCGGGCAGGGGGCAATGAGCAGTTCTTC. This sequence encodes CASSPRAGGNEQFF.

A few counts support this clonotype. The rearrangement joins TRBV4-2 to TRBJ2-5; 14 nucleotides match TRBD2. The V and J ends lost 1 base and 2 bases, in that order; junction bases with no gene match: 6. The germline V gene has CDR1 LGHNA and CDR2 YNFKEQ. This CDR3 is built from 18 residues. Here the CDR3 reads CASSQGLAGGPKQETQYF. CDR3 nucleotides: TGTGCCAGCAGCCAAGGACTAGCGGGGGGGCCAAAACAAGAGACCCAGTACTTC.

This clonotype was detected only a few times. The chain couples TRBV12-3 or TRBV12-4 to TRBJ2-5, with TRBD2 matching 7 bases. V shed 4 bases and J 4 bases; nucleotides not matched to a gene: 9. The CDR3 loop spans 15 amino acids. The DNA of the CDR3 is TGTGCCAGCAGTTATCGGGGCGGGGGACGAGAGACCCAGTACTTC. Its protein is CASSYRGGGRETQYF.

The chain joins TRBV28 to TRBJ1-1, with D possibly being TRBD1 (5 bases). Germline V lookup: CDR1 MDHEN, CDR2 SYDVKM. V lost 6 bases to trimming and J lost 4 bases, with 18 bases between them. The CDR3 has 15 residues. The CDR3: CASRDRDPGGTEAFF. The CDR3 DNA sequence: TGTGCCAGCAGAGATCGGGACCCTGGGGGCACTGAAGCTTTCTTT. The complete variable domain, with remaining parts taken from reference TRBV28 and TRBJ1-1, reads DVKVTQSSRYLVKRTGEKVFLECVQDMDHENMFWYRQDPGLGLRLIYFSYDVKMKEKGDIPEGYSVSREKKERFSLILESASTNQTSMYLCASRDRDPGGTEAFFGQGTRLTVV.

This clonotype was observed a handful of times. J is TRBJ1-1 and V is TRBV9, with unresolved D. There are 14 residues in the CDR3. With 4 bases removed from V and 6 bases from J, the gap between germline ends came to 16 bases. Germline CDR1 is SGDLS and CDR2 is YYNGEE. This chain's CDR3 is CASSPFEGSAEAFF. The CDR3 region has the DNA TGTGCCAGCAGCCCCTTCGAGGGTAGCGCTGAAGCTTTCTTT.

The chain recombines TRBV20-1 with TRBJ2-7; 10 bases fit TRBD1. CDR1 is DFQATT and CDR2 is SNEGSKA in the germline V gene (reference sequence). Unmatched junction bases numbered 4, after V lost 0 bases and J lost 2 bases. The CDR3 runs 15 residues. CDR3 DNA sequence: TGCAGTGCTAGAGATGGGGACAGGGGAACCTACGAGCAGTACTTC. Encoded protein: CSARDGDRGTYEQYF.

The chain joins TRBV30 to TRBJ2-5; 8 bases map to TRBD2. V trimming: 3 bases; J trimming: 5 bases; junction bases outside the gene matches: 11. The CDR3 extends over 15 amino acids. Per the germline V gene, CDR1 is GTSNPN and CDR2 is SVGIG (reference sequence). As DNA, the CDR3 is TGTGCCTGGAGCCCTAGCGGGTACGGACATGAGACCCAGTACTTC. This translates into CAWSPSGYGHETQYF. Combining the CDR3 with reference TRBV30 and TRBJ2-5 gives the whole variable domain SQTIHQWPATLVQPVGSPLSLECTVEGTSNPNLYWYRQAAGRGLQLLFYSVGIGQISSEVPQNLSASRPQDRQFILSSKKLLLSDSGFYLCAWSPSGYGHETQYFGPGTRLLVL.

This clonotype was seen more than once but under ten times. V usage is TRBV27 and J usage is TRBJ2-2; D may correspond to TRBD1 or TRBD2 (6 bases each). With 6 bases removed from V and 4 bases from J, the gap between germline ends came to 21 bases. The V gene's germline CDR1 is MNHEY and CDR2 SMNVEV (reference sequence). The CDR3 is 17 amino acids. CDR3 in amino acids: CASRLGGLGGGTGELFF. CDR3 coding DNA: TGTGCCAGCAGATTGGGGGGTTTGGGGGGCGGCACCGGGGAGCTGTTTTTT.

The chain combines TRBV5-1 with TRBJ2-1; D possibly corresponds to TRBD2 (6 bases). The germline V and J ends were trimmed by 0 bases and 3 bases, with 10 bases remaining between them. CDR1 is SGHRS and CDR2 is YFSETQ in the germline V gene. The CDR3 is 15 amino acids. CDR3 region: CASSLVGEDYNEQFF. CDR3 DNA: TGCGCCAGCAGCTTGGTTGGGGAGGACTACAATGAGCAGTTCTTC.

V is TRBV4-3 and J is TRBJ1-1; possibly TRBD1 for D (5 bases). This CDR3 is 15 amino acids long. V was pared by 4 bases and J by 4 bases, with 16 bases between. Germline V CDR1 and CDR2: LGHNA, YSLEER. The CDR3 is CASSPNGAQPTEAFF. The CDR3 nucleotides read TGCGCCAGCAGCCCGAACGGGGCTCAACCCACTGAAGCTTTCTTT.

This clonotype was seen a few times. The rearrangement joins TRBV27 to TRBJ2-6; 10 bases fit TRBD1. V dropped 5 bases and J dropped 0; count of bases not matched to a gene: 7. The CDR3 length is 18 residues. Germline-derived CDR1 and CDR2 are MNHEY and SMNVEV (reference sequence). CDR3 sequence: CASSRQGALFSGANVLTF. CDR3 sequence (DNA): TGTGCCAGCAGTAGACAGGGGGCGTTATTCTCTGGGGCCAACGTCCTGACTTTC. The full variable domain, in which reference TRBV27 and TRBJ2-6 provide the parts outside the CDR3, is EAQVTQNPRYLITVTGKKLTVTCSQNMNHEYMSWYRQDPGLGLRQIYYSMNVEVTDKGDVPEGYKVSRKEKRNFPLILESPSPNQTSLYFCASSRQGALFSGANVLTFGAGSRLTVL.

This clonotype appeared a few times. V is TRBV6-5 and J is TRBJ1-4; tentatively, D is TRBD1 (5 bases). The CDR3 is made up of 15 amino acids. V shed 0 bases and J shed 7 bases, with 12 bases lying between them. CDR1 and CDR2 (germline): MNHEY, SVGAGI. Written as DNA, the CDR3 is TGTGCCAGCAGTTACTCGGGCCAGGGAGGTGAAAAACTGTTTTTT. The encoded protein is CASSYSGQGGEKLFF.

This chain joins TRBV7-2 and TRBJ2-1; a possible D gene is TRBD2 (5 bases). The CDR3 spans 14 residues. V gave up 2 bases and J gave up 5 bases, with 10 bases separating them. Germline V gives CDR1 SGHTA, CDR2 FQGNSA. The CDR3 coding sequence is TGTGCCAGCAGCTTACGAGGGTTTGACAATGAGCAGTTCTTC. Encoded protein: CASSLRGFDNEQFF.

CDR3 bases: TGCAGTGCTAGAGATCCGACCAGGCCACTCGAGCAGTACTTC. Protein product: CSARDPTRPLEQYF. V and J are TRBV20-1 and TRBJ2-7; the D is unclear. The CDR3 runs to 14 residues. V was trimmed by 0 bases and J by 6 bases, leaving 15 bases between them. The germline gives CDR1 DFQATT, CDR2 SNEGSKA (reference sequence).

CDR3 sequence reads: CASSYSRDHTGELFF. The DNA of the CDR3 is TGTGCCAGCAGTTACTCACGGGATCACACCGGGGAGCTGTTTTTT. The chain couples TRBV6-5 to TRBJ2-2; tentative D call: TRBD2 (5 bases). There are 15 residues in the CDR3. The germline V and J ends were trimmed by 0 bases and 3 bases, with 8 bases remaining between them. Germline V gene lookup returns CDR1 MNHEY and CDR2 SVGAGI.